This section outlines one T cell receptor (beta chain) sequence together with its context. The source of the sample is a study of blood T cell repertoires in COVID-19. The trim removed 1 base at V and 2 bases at J, leaving 2 bases unmatched. Germline lookup yields CDR1 SGHAT and CDR2 FQNNGV. The CDR3 sequence is 14 residues long. Assay used: immunoSEQ multiplex PCR; TCRdb lists only in-frame clones, some missing. The sample contains roughly 250,000 clones, approximately 83% of which appear only once. Sequencing used PBMCs or T cells enriched from blood (not recorded which). This TCR came from a woman aged 25-40 years who had recovered from COVID-19. V usage is TRBV11-2 and J usage is TRBJ2-7; 7 bases map to TRBD2. The CDR3 DNA is TGTGCCAGCAGCTTAGCTAGCGGAACCTACGAGCAGTACTTC. Its protein product is CASSLASGTYEQYF.